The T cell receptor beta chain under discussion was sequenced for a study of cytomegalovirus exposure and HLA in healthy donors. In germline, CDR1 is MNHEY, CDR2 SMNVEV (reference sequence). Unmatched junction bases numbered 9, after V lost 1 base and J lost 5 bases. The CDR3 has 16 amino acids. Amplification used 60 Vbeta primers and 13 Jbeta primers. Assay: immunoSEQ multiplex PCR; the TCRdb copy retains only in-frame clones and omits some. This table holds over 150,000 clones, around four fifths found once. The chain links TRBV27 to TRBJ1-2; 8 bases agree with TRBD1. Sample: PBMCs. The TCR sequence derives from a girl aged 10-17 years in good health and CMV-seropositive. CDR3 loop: CASSLFGTGVTYGYTF. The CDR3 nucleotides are TGTGCCAGCAGTTTATTCGGGACAGGTGTTACATATGGCTACACCTTC.